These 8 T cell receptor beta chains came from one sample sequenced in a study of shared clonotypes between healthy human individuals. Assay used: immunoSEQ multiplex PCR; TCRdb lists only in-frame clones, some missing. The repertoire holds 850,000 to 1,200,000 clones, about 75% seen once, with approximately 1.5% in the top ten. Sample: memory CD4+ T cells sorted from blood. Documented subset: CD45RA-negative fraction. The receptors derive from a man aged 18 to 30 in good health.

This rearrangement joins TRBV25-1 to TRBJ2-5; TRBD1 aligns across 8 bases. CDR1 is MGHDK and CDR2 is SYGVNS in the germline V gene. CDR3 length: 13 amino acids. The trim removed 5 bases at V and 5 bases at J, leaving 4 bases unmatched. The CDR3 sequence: CASSLRQGETQYF. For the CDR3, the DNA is TGTGCCAGCAGTTTAAGACAGGGGGAGACCCAGTACTTC.

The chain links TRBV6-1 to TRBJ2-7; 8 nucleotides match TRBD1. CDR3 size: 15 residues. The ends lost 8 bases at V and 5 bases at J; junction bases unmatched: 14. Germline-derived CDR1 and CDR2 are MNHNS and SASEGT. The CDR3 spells CASSGQGGGWDEQYF. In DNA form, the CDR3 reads TGTGCCAGCTCTGGACAGGGAGGCGGTTGGGACGAGCAGTACTTC.

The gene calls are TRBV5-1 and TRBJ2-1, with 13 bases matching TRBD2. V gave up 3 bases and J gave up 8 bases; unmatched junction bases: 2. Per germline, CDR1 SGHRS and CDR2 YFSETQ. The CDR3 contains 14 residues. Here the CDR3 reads CASSSGTSGDEQFF. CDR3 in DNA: TGCGCCAGCAGCTCCGGGACTAGCGGGGATGAGCAGTTCTTC.

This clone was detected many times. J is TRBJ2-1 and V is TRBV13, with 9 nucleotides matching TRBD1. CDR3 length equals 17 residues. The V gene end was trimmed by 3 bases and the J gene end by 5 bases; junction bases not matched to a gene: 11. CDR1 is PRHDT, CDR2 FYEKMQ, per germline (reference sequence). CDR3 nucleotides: TGTGCCAGCAGCTTTAGGTGGGGGGACAGGGACAACAATGAGCAGTTCTTC. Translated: CASSFRWGDRDNNEQFF.

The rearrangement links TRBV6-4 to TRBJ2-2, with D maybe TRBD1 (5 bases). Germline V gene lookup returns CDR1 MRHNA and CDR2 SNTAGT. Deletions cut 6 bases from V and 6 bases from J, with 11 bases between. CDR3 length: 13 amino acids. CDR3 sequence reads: CASSSQVAGELFF. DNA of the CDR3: TGTGCCAGCAGCTCACAGGTGGCCGGGGAGCTGTTTTTT.

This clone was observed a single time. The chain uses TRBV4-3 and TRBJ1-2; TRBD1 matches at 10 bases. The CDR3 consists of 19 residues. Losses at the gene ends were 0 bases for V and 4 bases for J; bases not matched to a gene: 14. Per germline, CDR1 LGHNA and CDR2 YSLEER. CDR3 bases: TGCGCCAGCAGCCAAGAAAGCGGACAGGGGGTTGGTTATGGCTATGGCTACACCTTC. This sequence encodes CASSQESGQGVGYGYGYTF.

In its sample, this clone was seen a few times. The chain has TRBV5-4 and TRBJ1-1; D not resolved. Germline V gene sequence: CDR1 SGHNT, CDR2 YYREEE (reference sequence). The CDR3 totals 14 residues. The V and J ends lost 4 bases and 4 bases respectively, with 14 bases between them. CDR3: CASSQDSAGTEAFF. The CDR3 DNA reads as TGTGCCAGCAGCCAGGACTCAGCAGGCACTGAAGCTTTCTTT.

The CDR3 is CASSLKGAGNNEKLFF. CDR3 nucleotide sequence: TGTGCCAGCAGCTTGAAGGGGGCGGGAAATAATGAAAAACTGTTTTTT. The chain links TRBV5-5 to TRBJ1-4; 7 positions agree with TRBD1. The CDR3 consists of 16 residues. V dropped 1 base and J dropped 4; count of bases not matched to a gene: 7. Germline CDR1 reads SGHKS; CDR2 reads YYEKEE (reference sequence).